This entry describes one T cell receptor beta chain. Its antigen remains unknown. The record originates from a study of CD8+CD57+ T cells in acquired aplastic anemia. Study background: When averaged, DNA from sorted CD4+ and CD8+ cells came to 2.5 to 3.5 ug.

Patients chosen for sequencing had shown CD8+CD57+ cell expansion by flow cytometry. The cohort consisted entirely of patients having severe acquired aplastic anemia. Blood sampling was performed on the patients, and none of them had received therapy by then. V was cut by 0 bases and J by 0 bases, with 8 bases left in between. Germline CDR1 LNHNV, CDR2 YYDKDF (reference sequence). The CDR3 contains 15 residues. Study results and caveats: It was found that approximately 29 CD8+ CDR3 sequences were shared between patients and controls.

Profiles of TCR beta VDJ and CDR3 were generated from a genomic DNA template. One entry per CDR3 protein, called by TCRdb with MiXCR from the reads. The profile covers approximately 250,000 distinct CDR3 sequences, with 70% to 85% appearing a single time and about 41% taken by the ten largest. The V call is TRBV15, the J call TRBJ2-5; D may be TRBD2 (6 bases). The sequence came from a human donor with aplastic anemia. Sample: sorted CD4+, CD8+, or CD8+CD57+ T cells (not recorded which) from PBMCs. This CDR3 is CATSREWGDQETQYF. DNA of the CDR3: TGTGCCACCAGCAGAGAATGGGGGGACCAAGAGACCCAGTACTTC.